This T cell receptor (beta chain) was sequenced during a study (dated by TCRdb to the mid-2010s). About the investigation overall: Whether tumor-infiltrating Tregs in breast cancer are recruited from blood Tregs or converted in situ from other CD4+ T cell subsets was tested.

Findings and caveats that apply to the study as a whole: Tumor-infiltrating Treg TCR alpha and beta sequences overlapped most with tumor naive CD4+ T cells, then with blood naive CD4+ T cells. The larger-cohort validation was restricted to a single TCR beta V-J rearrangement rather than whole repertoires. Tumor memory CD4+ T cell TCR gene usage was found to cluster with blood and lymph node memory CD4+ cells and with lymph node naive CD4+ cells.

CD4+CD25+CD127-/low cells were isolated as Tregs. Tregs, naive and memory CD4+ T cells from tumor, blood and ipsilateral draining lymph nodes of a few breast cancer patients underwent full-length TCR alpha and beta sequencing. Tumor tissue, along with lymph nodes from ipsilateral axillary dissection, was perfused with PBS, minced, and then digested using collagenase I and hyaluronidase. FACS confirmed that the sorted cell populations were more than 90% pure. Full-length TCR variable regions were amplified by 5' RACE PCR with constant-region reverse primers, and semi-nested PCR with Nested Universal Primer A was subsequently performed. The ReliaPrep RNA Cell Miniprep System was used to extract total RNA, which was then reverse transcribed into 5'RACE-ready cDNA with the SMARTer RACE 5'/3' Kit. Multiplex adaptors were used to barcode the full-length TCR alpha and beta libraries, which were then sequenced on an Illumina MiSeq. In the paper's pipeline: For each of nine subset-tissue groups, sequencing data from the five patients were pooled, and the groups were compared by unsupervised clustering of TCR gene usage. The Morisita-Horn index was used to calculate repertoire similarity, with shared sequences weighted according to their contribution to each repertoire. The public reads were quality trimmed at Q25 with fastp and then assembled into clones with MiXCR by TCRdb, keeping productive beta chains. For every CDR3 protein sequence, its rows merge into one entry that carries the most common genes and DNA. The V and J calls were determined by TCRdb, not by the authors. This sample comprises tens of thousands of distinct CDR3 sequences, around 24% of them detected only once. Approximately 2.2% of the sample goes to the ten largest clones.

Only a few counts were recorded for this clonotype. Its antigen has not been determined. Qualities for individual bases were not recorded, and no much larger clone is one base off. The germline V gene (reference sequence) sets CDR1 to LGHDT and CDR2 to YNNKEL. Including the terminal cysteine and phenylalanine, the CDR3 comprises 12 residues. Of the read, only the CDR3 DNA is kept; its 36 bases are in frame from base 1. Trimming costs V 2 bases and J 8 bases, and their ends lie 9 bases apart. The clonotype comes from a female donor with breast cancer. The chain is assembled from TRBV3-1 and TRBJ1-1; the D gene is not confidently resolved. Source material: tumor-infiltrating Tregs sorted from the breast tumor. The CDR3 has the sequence CASSQINSEAFF. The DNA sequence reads TGTGCCAGCAGCCAAATAAACTCAGAAGCTTTCTTT.